This record concerns one T cell receptor (beta chain) sequence. The target antigen is unknown. The data were obtained in a study of cytomegalovirus exposure and HLA in healthy donors. 13 Jbeta primers and 60 Vbeta primers were used for the PCR. Data came from immunoSEQ multiplex PCR; TCRdb stores just in-frame clones and leaves some out. The sample lists approximately 150,000 clones, approximately 80% seen once, with 4.9% in the top ten. Per germline, CDR1 PRHDT and CDR2 FYEKMQ (reference sequence). Losses at the gene ends were 7 bases for V and 5 bases for J; bases not matched to a gene: 10. The CDR3 runs to 15 residues. Study results and limitations: Reportedly, HLA-A and HLA-B alleles of most subjects were accurately predicted from TCR beta. Reported results showed that the classifier diagnosed cytomegalovirus status with high specificity and sensitivity. Earlier analysis found most TCR beta V segments productive about 90% or about 30% of the time.

Sequenced material: PBMCs. This clonotype originated in a woman aged 18-29 years in good health and CMV-seropositive. The gene calls are TRBV13 and TRBJ2-1, with 8 bases aligning to TRBD2. CDR3 loop: CASNTGGPVDNEQFF. The CDR3 nucleotides read TGTGCCAGCAATACGGGGGGGCCCGTCGACAATGAGCAGTTCTTC.